Below, 27 T cell receptor beta chains from the same sample are listed, as sequenced in a study of blood T cell repertoires in COVID-19. This table comes from immunoSEQ multiplex PCR, and its TCRdb copy is limited to in-frame clones, with some not included. Of about 130,000 clones in the sample, approximately 90% were seen once. The material sequenced was peripheral blood. The receptor source for this set is a man in his 60s with COVID-19, enrolled during active disease.

The rearrangement uses TRBV4-2 and TRBJ2-7; maybe TRBD2 (6 bases). This CDR3 is built from 14 residues. Trimming shortened V by 4 bases and J by 4 bases, and 14 bases separated the two germline ends. The germline V gene has CDR1 LGHNA and CDR2 YNFKEQ. CDR3 sequence: CASSPSGGEYEQYF. The CDR3 bases are TGTGCCAGCAGCCCCAGTGGCGGGGAGTACGAGCAGTACTTC.

This chain connects TRBV15 to TRBJ1-5, with D unclear. CDR3 length equals 13 residues. CDR1 and CDR2 from the germline V gene are LNHNV and YYDKDF (reference sequence). With 5 bases removed from V and 6 bases from J, the gap between germline ends came to 11 bases. CDR3 nucleotide sequence: TGTGCCACCAGCCTCGAGCCCGTTCAGCCCCAGCATTTT. It is translated as CATSLEPVQPQHF.

The chain combines TRBV6-5 with TRBJ1-1, with TRBD1 matching 7 bases. The CDR3 is 14 residues long. Germline CDR1 and CDR2: MNHEY and SVGAGI. V shed 5 bases and J 6 bases; nucleotides not matched to a gene: 9. The CDR3 DNA is TGTGCCAGCAGTAGGGACAGAAAAGACGCTGAAGCTTTCTTT. Translated: CASSRDRKDAEAFF.

J is TRBJ1-1 and V is TRBV6-2 or TRBV6-3, with TRBD1 identical over 10 bases. The CDR3 runs to 15 residues. V shed 4 bases, J shed 4 bases, and the junction held 6 bases outside the gene matches. Germline V gene sequence: CDR1 MNHEY, CDR2 SVGEGT. The CDR3 coding sequence is TGTGCCAGCAGTTCCCGGACAGGGGGAGCCACTGAAGCTTTCTTT. Translated: CASSSRTGGATEAFF.

J is TRBJ1-2 and V is TRBV12-3 or TRBV12-4, with D possibly matching TRBD1 (6 bases). The CDR3 is 13 residues long. V shed 3 bases and J shed 7 bases, with 12 bases lying between them. This chain's CDR3 is CASSLGQLSGYTF. CDR3 coding DNA: TGTGCCAGCAGTTTGGGACAACTAAGTGGCTACACCTTC.

The CDR3 nucleotides are TGTGCCAGCAGCGGACGGGACAGCAAAAACATTCAGTACTTC. This translates into CASSGRDSKNIQYF. The genes are TRBV9 and TRBJ2-4, with TRBD1 matching over 7 bases. V lost 3 bases and J lost 3; bases outside the gene matches: 3. The CDR3 sequence is 14 residues long. Looked up from germline, CDR1 is SGDLS and CDR2 is YYNGEE.

V usage is TRBV7-5 and J usage is TRBJ2-7; TRBD1, the table's D call, was not compared with the DNA. TRBV7-5 is a documented pseudogene. The CDR3 spans 16 residues. CDR3 DNA sequence: TGTGCCAGAAGCCCCGGGACAGCAAGGTCTGACTACGAGCAGTACTTC. Protein: CARSPGTARSDYEQYF.

The CDR3 protein is CASLLAVGGFQETQYF. CDR3 bases: TGTGCCAGCTTACTAGCGGTGGGGGGGTTCCAAGAGACCCAGTACTTC. The gene calls are TRBV2 and TRBJ2-5; 8 bases agree with TRBD2. Looked up from germline, CDR1 is SNHLY and CDR2 is FYNNEI. The CDR3 runs 16 residues. V was pared by 8 bases and J by 1 base, with 12 bases of the junction left unmatched.

This sequence joins TRBV10-1 and TRBJ1-4; 7 bases line up with TRBD1. Germline V gene lookup returns CDR1 WNHNN and CDR2 SYGVQD (reference sequence). There are 17 residues in the CDR3. The V and J ends lost 3 bases and 6 bases, in that order; junction bases with no gene match: 13. The CDR3 DNA reads as TGCGCCAGCAGTGATAGAGGGGTAGGGGGCGAGGATGAAAAACTGTTTTTT. Protein sequence: CASSDRGVGGEDEKLFF.

V is TRBV15 and J is TRBJ2-3; perhaps TRBD1 as D (5 bases). CDR3 length: 16 residues. Germline CDR1 reads LNHNV; CDR2 reads YYDKDF (reference sequence). The germline V and J ends were trimmed by 5 bases and 4 bases, with 19 bases remaining between them. The CDR3 nucleotides are TGTGCCACCAGCTCCCGGACAAACCCCGGTTCAGATACGCAGTATTTT. As protein: CATSSRTNPGSDTQYF.

The genes are TRBV5-1 and TRBJ1-1, with TRBD1 matching over 8 bases. V was pared by 0 bases and J by 10 bases, with 5 bases of the junction left unmatched. Germline CDR1 and CDR2: SGHRS and YFSETQ. The length of the CDR3 is 13 residues. The CDR3 DNA sequence: TGCGCCAGCAGCTTGGCAGGGGGCGAAGGAGCTTTCTTT. Its translation is CASSLAGGEGAFF.

The chain has TRBV4-3 and TRBJ1-5; D might be TRBD1 (5 bases). The V end lost 4 bases, the J end lost 5 bases, and 15 bases lay between the germline ends. In germline, CDR1 is LGHNA, CDR2 YSLEER. This CDR3 is built from 15 residues. CDR3 coding DNA: TGCGCCAGCAGCCTAGATACAGGTTCCGATCAGCCCCAGCATTTT. Protein: CASSLDTGSDQPQHF.

On this clone itself: Other DNA sequences in this sample translate to the same CDR3. The V gene is TRBV6-5, the J gene TRBJ2-2; D is possibly TRBD1 (6 bases). The length of the CDR3 is 15 residues. Deletions cut 6 bases from V and 2 bases from J, with 13 bases between. Germline loops: CDR1 MNHEY, CDR2 SVGAGI. The CDR3 nucleotides read TGTGCCAGCAGACCGGGACAACTTAACACCGGGGAGCTGTTTTTT. Translating gives CASRPGQLNTGELFF.

The chain combines TRBV18 with TRBJ1-2; a possible D gene is TRBD1 (6 bases). V was shortened by 3 bases and J by 7 bases, with 9 bases between the two germline ends. Germline V gene data show CDR1 as KGHSH and CDR2 as LQKENI. The CDR3 runs 12 residues. This CDR3 is CASSPQGTGYTF. In DNA form, the CDR3 reads TGTGCCAGCTCACCCCAGGGGACTGGCTACACCTTC.

The chain carries TRBV10-2 and TRBJ1-5, with 7 bases lining up with TRBD1. With 7 bases clipped from V and 7 bases from J, the junction kept 7 bases outside the gene matches. Per the germline V gene, CDR1 is WSHSY and CDR2 is SAAADI. CDR3 length: 13 amino acids. As DNA, the CDR3 is TGCGCCAGCACTCGGACAGGAGAGCAGCCCCAGCATTTT. Its protein product is CASTRTGEQPQHF.

The V gene is TRBV7-8, the J gene TRBJ2-7; 8 bases fit TRBD1. Germline V gene sequence: CDR1 SGHVS, CDR2 FQNEAQ. This CDR3 is built from 14 residues. V dropped 4 bases and J dropped 0; count of bases not matched to a gene: 2. CDR3: CASSWGQVSYEQYF. DNA of the CDR3: TGTGCCAGCAGCTGGGGACAGGTCTCCTACGAGCAGTACTTC. The whole variable domain, remainder taken from reference TRBV7-8 and TRBJ2-7, is GAGVSQSPRYKVAKRGQDVALRCDPISGHVSLFWYQQALGQGPEFLTYFQNEAQLDKSGLPSDRFFAERPEGSVSTLKIQRTQQEDSAVYLCASSWGQVSYEQYFGPGTRLTVT.

V usage is TRBV5-1 and J usage is TRBJ1-3, with D maybe TRBD1 (5 bases). Germline lookup yields CDR1 SGHRS and CDR2 YFSETQ. The CDR3 sequence is 18 residues long. Trimming left V 4 bases short and J 0 bases short, with 20 bases between. DNA of the CDR3: TGCGCCAGCAGCCCCCGACCGGGGGGTAGAGGCTCTGGAAACACCATATATTTT. Amino acids: CASSPRPGGRGSGNTIYF.

The chain has TRBV18 and TRBJ1-2, with 7 bases matching TRBD1. This CDR3 has 14 residues. CDR1 and CDR2 (germline): KGHSH, LQKENI. With V trimmed by 3 bases and J by 4 bases, 5 bases remained unmatched. CDR3 sequence (DNA): TGTGCCAGCTCACCCCCCGGGACAGTCTATGGCTACACCTTC. This gives the protein CASSPPGTVYGYTF.

This clone has just a few counts. The chain recombines TRBV28 with TRBJ1-1, with D perhaps matching TRBD1 (5 bases). CDR1 and CDR2 (germline): MDHEN, SYDVKM. The germline V and J ends were trimmed by 6 bases and 1 base, with 15 bases remaining between them. The length of the CDR3 is 15 residues. DNA of the CDR3: TGTGCCAGCAGGACCTCGGGACTGACGAACACTGAAGCTTTCTTT. Translating it yields CASRTSGLTNTEAFF.

This chain connects TRBV28 to TRBJ2-2; 9 nucleotides agree with TRBD2. The J segment lost 4 bases and the V segment lost 5 bases, leaving 5 bases of the junction unmatched. From germline, CDR1 is MDHEN and CDR2 SYDVKM. This CDR3 is built from 15 residues. The CDR3 reads CASSPSGEFTGELFF. The CDR3 coding sequence is TGTGCCAGCAGTCCTAGCGGGGAGTTCACCGGGGAGCTGTTTTTT.

The CDR3 region has the DNA TGTGCCAGCAGTTCTGTACAGGGGCGGAATTCACCCCTCCACTTT. This sequence encodes CASSSVQGRNSPLHF. The chain is built from TRBV6-5 and TRBJ1-6; 7 nucleotides agree with TRBD1. The ends lost 4 bases at V and 7 bases at J; junction bases unmatched: 7. Looked up from germline, CDR1 is MNHEY and CDR2 is SVGAGI. This CDR3 has 15 amino acids.

The chain employs TRBV12-3 or TRBV12-4 and TRBJ1-1, with unresolved D. This CDR3 contains 12 residues. Trimming cost V 3 bases and J 2 bases, with 4 bases left between them. The CDR3 bases are TGTGCCAGCAGTTTCATTAACACTGAAGCTTTCTTT. This codes for CASSFINTEAFF.

The chain couples TRBV30 to TRBJ1-1; perhaps TRBD1 as D (5 bases). This CDR3 is built from 14 residues. CDR1 and CDR2 from the germline V gene are GTSNPN and SVGIG (reference sequence). Trimming took off 0 bases at V and 5 bases at J, with 13 bases between the two ends. The CDR3: CAWSVTQGRTEAFF. The DNA of the CDR3 is TGTGCCTGGAGTGTTACGCAGGGTAGGACTGAAGCTTTCTTT. Complete variable domain (other parts from reference TRBV30 and TRBJ1-1): SQTIHQWPATLVQPVGSPLSLECTVEGTSNPNLYWYRQAAGRGLQLLFYSVGIGQISSEVPQNLSASRPQDRQFILSSKKLLLSDSGFYLCAWSVTQGRTEAFFGQGTRLTVV.

The chain combines TRBV5-1 with TRBJ2-3; D is perhaps TRBD1 (6 bases). The CDR3 consists of 14 residues. Germline CDR1 and CDR2: SGHRS and YFSETQ. Trimming took off 4 bases at V and 1 base at J, with 10 bases between the two ends. CDR3: CASSQGHRTDTQYF. CDR3 nucleotides: TGCGCCAGCAGCCAGGGACATCGCACAGATACGCAGTATTTT.

The CDR3 protein is CASSSQGRTEAFF. CDR3 DNA: TGTGCCAGCTCATCACAGGGGAGGACTGAAGCTTTCTTT. The J gene is TRBJ1-1, the V gene TRBV18, with 7 positions matching TRBD1. CDR1 KGHSH and CDR2 LQKENI come from the germline V gene. V shed 5 bases, J shed 5 bases, and the junction held 5 bases outside the gene matches. The CDR3 loop spans 13 amino acids.

The table lists this clone with a few counts. The chain is built from TRBV5-4 and TRBJ1-1, with 8 bases lining up with TRBD1. After removal of 4 bases from V and 0 bases from J, the junction contained 11 bases not matched to a gene. Germline V gives CDR1 SGHNT, CDR2 YYREEE (reference sequence). The CDR3 has 17 amino acids. CDR3 sequence reads: CASSATGTGFLNTEAFF. In DNA, the CDR3 is TGTGCCAGCAGCGCAACCGGGACAGGTTTCTTGAACACTGAAGCTTTCTTT.

The chain has TRBV6-5 and TRBJ2-5; D is perhaps TRBD2 (6 bases). V was pared by 8 bases and J by 5 bases, with 18 bases between. The CDR3 runs 14 residues. Germline CDR1 reads MNHEY; CDR2 reads SVGAGI. The CDR3, as DNA: TGTGCCAGCGCAACTAGCTGGGGTCGGGAGACCCAGTACTTC. This codes for CASATSWGRETQYF.